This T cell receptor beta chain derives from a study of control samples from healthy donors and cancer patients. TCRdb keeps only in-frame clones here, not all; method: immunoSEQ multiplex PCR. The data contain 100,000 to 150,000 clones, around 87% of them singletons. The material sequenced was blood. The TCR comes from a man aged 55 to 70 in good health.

CDR3 bases: TGTGCCAGTAGTCCAGGCCGACAGTTAAATAACTATGGCTACACCTTC. Translating it yields CASSPGRQLNNYGYTF. The chain combines TRBV19 with TRBJ1-2; a possible D gene is TRBD1 (5 bases). Germline CDR1 reads LNHDA; CDR2 reads SQIVND (reference sequence). V dropped 5 bases and J dropped 1 base, with 17 bases sitting between them. The CDR3 runs to 16 residues.